The 10 T cell receptor beta chains below come from one sample, sequenced in a study of low-dose radiotherapy and immunotherapy resistance in tumors. Documented time point: after trial treatment. Treatment specified: LDRT plus nivolumab, ipilimumab, low-dose cyclophosphamide and aspirin (RACIN trial). Both TCRalpha and TCRbeta chains were reverse transcribed with V-gene-specific primers. PCR amplification of the TCRs was performed with Phusion for 20 PCR cycles, and it relied on a constant-region primer together with a V-primer adapter. MiXCR, run by TCRdb on the reads, gives a single entry per CDR3 protein. This table holds approximately 80,000 distinct CDR3 sequences, less than 20% found once. The source material was PBMCs, sampled after low-dose radiotherapy plus immunotherapy. These TCRs come from a male donor with prostate cancer.

This clonotype showed up many times. The rearrangement links TRBV23-1 to TRBJ2-7, with no clear D. TRBV23-1 is designated an ORF whose function remains uncertain. The germline V and J ends were trimmed by 1 base and 6 bases, with 16 bases remaining between them. This CDR3 spans 15 amino acids. The CDR3 coding sequence is TGCGCCAGCAGTCAATGTCTCGAGAGAACCTGCGAGCAGTACTTC. Amino acid sequence: CASSQCLERTCEQYF.

This clonotype appeared many times. The chain uses TRBV20-1 and TRBJ2-3; TRBD2 matches 9 bases. Trimming cost V 6 bases and J 2 bases; bases outside gene matches: 9. Germline-derived CDR1 and CDR2 are DFQATT and SNEGSKA (reference sequence). The CDR3 spans 15 residues. The CDR3 protein is CSALDSGGNTDTQYF. The CDR3 bases are TGCAGTGCCTTAGATAGCGGGGGAAACACAGATACGCAGTATTTT.

This clonotype was seen ten or more times. The V gene is TRBV19, the J gene TRBJ2-1; a possible D gene is TRBD1 (5 bases). Germline CDR1 reads LNHDA; CDR2 reads SQIVND (reference sequence). This CDR3 has 13 amino acids. Trimming took 2 bases from V and 7 from J, leaving 9 bases between them. CDR3 region: CASSIKNRNEQFF. The CDR3 nucleotides read TGTGCCAGTAGTATAAAGAACAGGAATGAGCAGTTCTTC.

This clonotype has a count of ten or more. V and J are TRBV20-1 and TRBJ2-7, with D possibly TRBD2 on 5 matching bases. Looked up from germline, CDR1 is DFQATT and CDR2 is SNEGSKA (reference sequence). The V and J ends lost 3 bases and 2 bases respectively, with 11 bases between them. The CDR3 sequence is 13 residues long. The CDR3 is CSASPGLTYEQYF. CDR3 bases: TGCAGTGCTAGCCCGGGATTAACCTACGAGCAGTACTTC.

This clonotype has a count of ten or more. The chain combines TRBV28 with TRBJ2-5, with a weak D call TRBD1 (5 bases). CDR3 size: 14 residues. The V and J ends lost 1 base and 5 bases respectively, with 11 bases between them. The germline V gene encodes CDR1 MDHEN and CDR2 SYDVKM. CDR3 nucleotides: TGTGCCAGCAGTTTATTTCCAGGGCTGGAGACCCAGTACTTC. Translating gives CASSLFPGLETQYF.

V gene TRBV28 combines with J gene TRBJ2-1; D is perhaps TRBD1 (6 bases). V shed 3 bases and J shed 0 bases, with 12 bases lying between them. The CDR3 covers 16 residues. CDR1 and CDR2 (germline): MDHEN, SYDVKM. CDR3 protein: CASSLWTESSYNEQFF. The CDR3 region has the DNA TGTGCCAGCAGTTTGTGGACAGAGAGCTCCTACAATGAGCAGTTCTTC.

The chain uses TRBV5-1 and TRBJ2-1; no reliable D call. CDR1 and CDR2 from the germline V gene are SGHRS and YFSETQ. The CDR3 consists of 16 residues. V lost 1 base and J 0 bases, leaving 11 bases between the germline ends. CDR3 sequence reads: CASSLPVSLSYNEQFF. The CDR3 nucleotides are TGCGCCAGCAGCTTGCCCGTATCGCTCTCCTACAATGAGCAGTTCTTC.

This chain uses TRBV5-5 with TRBJ2-5, with TRBD1 matching over 10 bases. The germline V gene encodes CDR1 SGHKS and CDR2 YYEKEE (reference sequence). The V and J ends lost 5 bases and 5 bases, in that order; junction bases with no gene match: 9. The CDR3 consists of 15 residues. The CDR3 DNA sequence: TGTGCCAGCAGGGGAAGCGGGACAGGGGTGGAGACCCAGTACTTC. Amino acids: CASRGSGTGVETQYF.

This clonotype was observed at least ten times. The V call is TRBV4-3, the J call TRBJ2-3; tentative D call: TRBD1 (6 bases). V lost 0 bases, J lost 6 bases, and 13 bases lay in between. This CDR3 region has 15 residues. Germline V lookup: CDR1 LGHNA, CDR2 YSLEER. The CDR3 sequence is CASSQDQVRGDTQYF. The CDR3 bases are TGCGCCAGCAGCCAAGATCAGGTCAGGGGCGATACGCAGTATTTT.

Details on this clonotype: This likely came from a read error, as a far larger clone is one base away. The rearrangement links TRBV28 to TRBJ1-1; the D gene is possibly TRBD1 (6 bases). Germline CDR1 reads MDHEN; CDR2 reads SYDVKM. This CDR3 is built from 13 residues. V was trimmed by 10 bases and J by 4 bases, leaving 16 bases between them. CDR3 loop: CATNRELGTEAFF. The CDR3 DNA is TGTGCCACCAACAGGGAGTTGGGCACTGAAGCTTTCTTT.